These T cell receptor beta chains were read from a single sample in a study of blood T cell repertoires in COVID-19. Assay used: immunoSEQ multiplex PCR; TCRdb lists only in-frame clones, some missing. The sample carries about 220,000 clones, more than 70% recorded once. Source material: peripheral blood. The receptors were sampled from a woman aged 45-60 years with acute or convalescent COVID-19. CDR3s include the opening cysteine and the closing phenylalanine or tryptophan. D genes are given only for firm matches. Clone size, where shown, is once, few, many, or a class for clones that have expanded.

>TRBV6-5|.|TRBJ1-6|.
CASDRINSPLHF
TGTGCCAGCGACAGGATTAATTCACCCCTCCACTTT
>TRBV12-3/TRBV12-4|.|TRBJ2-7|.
CASSFLPGEQYF
TGTGCCAGCAGTTTCCTGCCGGGGGAGCAGTACTTC
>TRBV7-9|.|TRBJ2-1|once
CASSPRLSGIPYNEQFF
TGTGCCAGCAGCCCACGACTATCAGGAATTCCCTACAATGAGCAGTTCTTC
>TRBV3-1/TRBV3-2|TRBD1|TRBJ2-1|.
CASSPGTEGYNEQFF
TGTGCCAGCAGCCCGGGGACAGAGGGCTACAATGAGCAGTTCTTC
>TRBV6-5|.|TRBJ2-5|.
CASSLEPGETQYF
TGTGCCAGCTCGCTAGAGCCGGGAGAGACCCAGTACTTC
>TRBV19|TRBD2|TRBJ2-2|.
CASSKRPSGSTTGELFF
TGTGCCAGTAGTAAGAGACCTAGCGGGAGTACCACCGGGGAGCTGTTTTTT
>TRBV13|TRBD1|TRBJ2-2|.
CASLWGQGSGELFF
TGTGCCAGCCTTTGGGGACAGGGGTCCGGGGAGCTGTTTTTT
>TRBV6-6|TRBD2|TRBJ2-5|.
CASSYKTSGSRETQYF
TGTGCCAGCAGTTACAAGACTAGCGGGAGCAGGGAGACCCAGTACTTC
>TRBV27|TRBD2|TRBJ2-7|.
CASKGSGRVGEQYF
TGTGCCAGCAAGGGAAGCGGGAGAGTAGGCGAGCAGTACTTC
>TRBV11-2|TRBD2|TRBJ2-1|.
CASSGGSVNEQFF
TGTGCCAGCAGTGGCGGGAGTGTTAATGAGCAGTTCTTC
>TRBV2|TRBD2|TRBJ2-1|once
CAGSSSGSYNEQFF
TGTGCCGGATCCTCTAGCGGTTCCTACAATGAGCAGTTCTTC
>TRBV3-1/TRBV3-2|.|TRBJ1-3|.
CASSQGSSGNTIYF
TGTGCCAGCAGCCAGGGGAGCTCTGGAAACACCATATATTTT
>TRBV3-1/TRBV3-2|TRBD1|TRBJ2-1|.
CASSPYGQGMANEQFF
TGTGCCAGCAGCCCGTACGGACAGGGAATGGCTAATGAGCAGTTCTTC
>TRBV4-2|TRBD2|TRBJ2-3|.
CASSLQTSGTEGDTQYF
TGTGCCAGCAGCCTCCAGACTAGCGGGACGGAAGGAGATACGCAGTATTTT
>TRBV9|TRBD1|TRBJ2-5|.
CASTFGDRGPGTQYF
TGTGCCAGCACCTTCGGGGACAGGGGCCCGGGGACCCAGTACTTC
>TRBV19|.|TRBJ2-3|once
CASSISGVVTDTQYF
TGTGCCAGTAGTATTTCGGGAGTGGTCACAGATACGCAGTATTTT
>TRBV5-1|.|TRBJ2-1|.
CASSLQGSGEQFF
TGCGCCAGCAGCTTACAGGGAAGCGGTGAGCAGTTCTTC
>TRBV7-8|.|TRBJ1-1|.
CASSTWTELIAFF
TGTGCCAGCAGCACTTGGACAGAATTGATAGCTTTCTTT
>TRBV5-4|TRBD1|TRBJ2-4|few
CASSVSPTGGSKNIQYF
TGTGCCAGCAGCGTGTCGCCGACAGGGGGGTCCAAAAACATTCAGTACTTC
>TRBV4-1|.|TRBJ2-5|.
CASSQEIASSQETQYF
TGCGCCAGCAGCCAAGAAATAGCGTCGAGCCAAGAGACCCAGTACTTC
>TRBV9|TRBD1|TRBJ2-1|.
CASSPGTGDNEQFF
TGTGCCAGCAGCCCTGGGACAGGGGACAATGAGCAGTTCTTC
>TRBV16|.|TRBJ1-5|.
CASSHPPQGSQPQHF
TGTGCCAGCAGCCACCCCCCGCAGGGTAGTCAGCCCCAGCATTTT
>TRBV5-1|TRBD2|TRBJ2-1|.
CASSLGNSGGGSNEQFF
TGCGCCAGCAGCTTGGGGAACAGCGGGGGAGGGTCAAATGAGCAGTTCTTC
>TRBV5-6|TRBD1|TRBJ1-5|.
CASSMGQGNQPQHF
TGTGCCAGCAGCATGGGACAGGGCAATCAGCCCCAGCATTTT